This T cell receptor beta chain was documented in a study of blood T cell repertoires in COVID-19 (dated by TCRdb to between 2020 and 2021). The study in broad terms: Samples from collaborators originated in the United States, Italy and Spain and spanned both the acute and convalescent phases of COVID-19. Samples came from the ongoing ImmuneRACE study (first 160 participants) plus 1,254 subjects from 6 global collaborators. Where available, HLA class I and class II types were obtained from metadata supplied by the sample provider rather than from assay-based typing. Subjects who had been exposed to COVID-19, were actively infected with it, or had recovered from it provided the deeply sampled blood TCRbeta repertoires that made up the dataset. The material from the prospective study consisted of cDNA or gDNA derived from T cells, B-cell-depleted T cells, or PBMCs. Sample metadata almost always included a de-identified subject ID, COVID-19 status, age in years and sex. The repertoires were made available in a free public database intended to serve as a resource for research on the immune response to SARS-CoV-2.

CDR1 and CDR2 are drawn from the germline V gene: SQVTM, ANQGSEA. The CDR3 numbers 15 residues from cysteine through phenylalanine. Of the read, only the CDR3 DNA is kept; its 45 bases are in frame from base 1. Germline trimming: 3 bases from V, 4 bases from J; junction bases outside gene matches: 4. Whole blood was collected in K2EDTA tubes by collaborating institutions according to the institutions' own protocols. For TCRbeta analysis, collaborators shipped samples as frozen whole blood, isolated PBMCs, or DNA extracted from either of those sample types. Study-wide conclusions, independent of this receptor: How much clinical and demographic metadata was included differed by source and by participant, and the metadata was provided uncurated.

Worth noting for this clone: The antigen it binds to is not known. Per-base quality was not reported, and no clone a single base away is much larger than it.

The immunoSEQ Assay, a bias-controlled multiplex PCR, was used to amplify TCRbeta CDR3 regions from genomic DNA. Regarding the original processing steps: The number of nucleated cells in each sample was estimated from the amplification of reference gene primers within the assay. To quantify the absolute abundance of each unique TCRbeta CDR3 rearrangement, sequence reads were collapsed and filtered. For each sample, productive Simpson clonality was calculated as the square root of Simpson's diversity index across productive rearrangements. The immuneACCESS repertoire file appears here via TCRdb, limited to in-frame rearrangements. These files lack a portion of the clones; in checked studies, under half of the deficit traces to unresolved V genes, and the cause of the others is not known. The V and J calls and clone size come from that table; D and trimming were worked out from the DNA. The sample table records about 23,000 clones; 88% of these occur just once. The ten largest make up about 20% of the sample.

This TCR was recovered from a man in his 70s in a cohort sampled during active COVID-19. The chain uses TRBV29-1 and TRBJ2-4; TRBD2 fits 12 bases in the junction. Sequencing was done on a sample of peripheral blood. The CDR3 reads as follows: CSVEPGLAGKNIQYF. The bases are TGCAGCGTTGAGCCGGGACTAGCGGGTAAAAACATTCAGTACTTC.